This T cell receptor (beta chain) stems from a study of cytotoxic CD8 clonotypes in ibrutinib-treated CLL. Study-level points and caveats: Clonality rose at ibrutinib response and fell back toward baseline at progression. Public clonotypes (which were uncommon) either contracted or remained stable on treatment.

TCRdb's copy holds only in-frame clones and misses some; the assay was immunoSEQ multiplex PCR. The sample has approximately 300,000 clones, roughly 79% seen once. The CDR3 runs to 12 residues. After removal of 6 bases from V and 9 bases from J, the junction contained 3 bases not matched to a gene. Germline loops: CDR1 LGHNA, CDR2 YNFKEQ. This clone was counted once. Its matching antigen is unknown. The specimen comprised PBMCs, sampled before ibrutinib treatment. This sequence was found in a human donor with chronic lymphocytic leukemia. V is TRBV4-2 and J is TRBJ2-1, with TRBD2 matching 9 bases. The CDR3 region is CASSPRGGEQFF. CDR3 nucleotides: TGTGCCAGCAGTCCGCGGGGGGGTGAGCAGTTCTTC.